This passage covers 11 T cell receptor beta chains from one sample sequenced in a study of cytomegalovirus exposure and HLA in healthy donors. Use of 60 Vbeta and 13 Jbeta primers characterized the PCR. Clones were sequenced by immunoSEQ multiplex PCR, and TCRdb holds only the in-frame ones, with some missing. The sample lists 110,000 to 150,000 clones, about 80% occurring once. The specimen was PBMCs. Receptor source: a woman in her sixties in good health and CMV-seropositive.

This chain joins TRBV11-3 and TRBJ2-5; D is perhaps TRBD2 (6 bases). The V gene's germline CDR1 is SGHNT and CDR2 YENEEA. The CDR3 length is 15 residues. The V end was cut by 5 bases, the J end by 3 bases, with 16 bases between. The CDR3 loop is CASSPGIGGKETQYF. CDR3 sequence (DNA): TGTGCCAGCAGCCCCGGCATCGGGGGAAAAGAGACCCAGTACTTC.

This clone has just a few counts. The CDR3 nucleotides read TGTGCCATCAGGCAGGGGTCGAATCAGCCCCAGCATTTT. It codes for CAIRQGSNQPQHF. The chain recombines TRBV10-3 with TRBJ1-5; tentatively, D is TRBD1 (6 bases). The CDR3 contains 13 residues. V was cut by 6 bases and J by 4 bases, with 10 bases left in between. Per the germline V gene, CDR1 is ENHRY and CDR2 is SYGVKD.

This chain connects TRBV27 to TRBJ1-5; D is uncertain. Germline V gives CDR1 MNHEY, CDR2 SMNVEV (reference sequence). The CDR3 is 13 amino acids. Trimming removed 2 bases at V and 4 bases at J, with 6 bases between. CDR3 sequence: CASSLNGNQPQHF. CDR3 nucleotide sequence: TGTGCCAGCAGTTTAAACGGGAATCAGCCCCAGCATTTT.

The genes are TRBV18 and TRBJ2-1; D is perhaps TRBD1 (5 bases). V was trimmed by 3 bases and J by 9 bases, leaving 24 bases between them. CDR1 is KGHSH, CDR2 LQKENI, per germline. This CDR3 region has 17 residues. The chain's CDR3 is CASSPLGPGAGLVEQFF. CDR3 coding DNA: TGTGCCAGCTCACCCTTGGGGCCAGGCGCAGGTCTTGTTGAGCAGTTCTTC.

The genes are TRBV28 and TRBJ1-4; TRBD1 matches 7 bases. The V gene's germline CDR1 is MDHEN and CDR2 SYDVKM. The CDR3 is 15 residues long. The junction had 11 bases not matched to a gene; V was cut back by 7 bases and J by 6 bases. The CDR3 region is CASNPGDREDEKLFF. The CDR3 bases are TGTGCCAGCAACCCAGGGGACAGAGAGGATGAAAAACTGTTTTTT.

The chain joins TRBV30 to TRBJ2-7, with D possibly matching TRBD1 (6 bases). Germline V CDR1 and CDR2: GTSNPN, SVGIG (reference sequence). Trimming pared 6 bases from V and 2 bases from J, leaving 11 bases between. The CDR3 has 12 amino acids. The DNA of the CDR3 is TGTGCCTGCCGGGACAATCCCTACGAGCAGTACTTC. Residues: CACRDNPYEQYF. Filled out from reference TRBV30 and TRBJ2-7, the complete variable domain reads SQTIHQWPATLVQPVGSPLSLECTVEGTSNPNLYWYRQAAGRGLQLLFYSVGIGQISSEVPQNLSASRPQDRQFILSSKKLLLSDSGFYLCACRDNPYEQYFGPGTRLTVT.

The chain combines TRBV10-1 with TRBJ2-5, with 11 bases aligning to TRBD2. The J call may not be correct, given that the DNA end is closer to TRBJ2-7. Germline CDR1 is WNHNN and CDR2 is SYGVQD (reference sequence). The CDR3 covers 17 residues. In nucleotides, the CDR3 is TGCGCCAGCAGTGAACCCTGTACTAGCGGGGGTCCCTACGAGCAGTACTTC. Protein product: CASSEPCTSGGPYEQYF.

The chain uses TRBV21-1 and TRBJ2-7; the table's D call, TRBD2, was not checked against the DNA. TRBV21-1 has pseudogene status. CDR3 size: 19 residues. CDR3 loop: CASSRSSLPRTSESSEQYF. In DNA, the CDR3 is TGTGCCAGCAGCAGATCGAGCCTACCCCGGACTAGCGAATCGTCCGAGCAGTACTTC.

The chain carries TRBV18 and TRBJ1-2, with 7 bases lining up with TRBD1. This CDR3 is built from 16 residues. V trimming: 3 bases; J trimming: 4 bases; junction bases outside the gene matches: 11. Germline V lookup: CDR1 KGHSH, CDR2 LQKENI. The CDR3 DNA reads TGTGCCAGCTCACCTATCCCGGGACAGCAGGGCTATGGCTACACCTTC. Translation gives CASSPIPGQQGYGYTF.

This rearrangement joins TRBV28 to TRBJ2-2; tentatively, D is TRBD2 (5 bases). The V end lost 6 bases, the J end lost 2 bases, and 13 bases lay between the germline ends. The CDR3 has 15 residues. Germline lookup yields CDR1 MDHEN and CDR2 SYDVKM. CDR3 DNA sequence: TGTGCCAGCAGCCGAAGAGCGGTAAACACCGGGGAGCTGTTTTTT. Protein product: CASSRRAVNTGELFF.

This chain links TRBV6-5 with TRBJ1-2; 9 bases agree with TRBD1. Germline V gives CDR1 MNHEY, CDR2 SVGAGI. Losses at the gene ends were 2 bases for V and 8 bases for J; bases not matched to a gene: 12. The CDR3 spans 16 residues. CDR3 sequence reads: CASSYAPGTGTGGYTF. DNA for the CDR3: TGTGCCAGCAGTTACGCCCCCGGGACAGGGACAGGCGGCTACACCTTC.